This TCR beta chain was found in a study of blood T cell repertoires in COVID-19. Study-level information: COVID-19 samples, acute and convalescent, were from the United States, Italy and Spain. From T cells, B-cell-depleted T cells, or PBMCs came the material, which was cDNA or gDNA.

This clone occurred once. Using immunoSEQ multiplex PCR, the repertoire was profiled, and TCRdb retains in-frame clones only, with some absent. The table records a few hundred thousand clones, about four fifths of them present only once. The ends were cut back, 1 base at V and 1 base at J, with 13 bases in the middle. CDR3 length: 16 residues. Germline V lookup: CDR1 SGHVS, CDR2 FQNEAQ. The receptor was isolated from a man aged 30 to 39 who had recovered from COVID-19. Sample: peripheral blood. This sequence joins TRBV7-8 and TRBJ1-1; no clear D. In nucleotides, the CDR3 is TGTGCCAGCAGCTTAGGGGCAGCCCTTAAGAACACTGAAGCTTTCTTT. It yields the protein CASSLGAALKNTEAFF. The variable domain in full, with the rest retrieved from reference TRBV7-8 and TRBJ1-1, is GAGVSQSPRYKVAKRGQDVALRCDPISGHVSLFWYQQALGQGPEFLTYFQNEAQLDKSGLPSDRFFAERPEGSVSTLKIQRTQQEDSAVYLCASSLGAALKNTEAFFGQGTRLTVV.